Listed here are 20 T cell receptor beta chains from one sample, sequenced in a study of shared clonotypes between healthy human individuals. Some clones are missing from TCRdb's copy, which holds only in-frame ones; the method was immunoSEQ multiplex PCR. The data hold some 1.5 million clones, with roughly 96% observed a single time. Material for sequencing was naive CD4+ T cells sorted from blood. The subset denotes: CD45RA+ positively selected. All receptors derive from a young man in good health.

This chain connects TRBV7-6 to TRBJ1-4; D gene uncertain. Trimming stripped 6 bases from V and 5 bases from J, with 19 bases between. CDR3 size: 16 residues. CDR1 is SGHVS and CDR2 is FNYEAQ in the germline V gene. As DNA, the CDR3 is TGTGCCAGCAGTTCCCGTATAGAGAACGGAAATGAAAAACTGTTTTTT. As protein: CASSSRIENGNEKLFF.

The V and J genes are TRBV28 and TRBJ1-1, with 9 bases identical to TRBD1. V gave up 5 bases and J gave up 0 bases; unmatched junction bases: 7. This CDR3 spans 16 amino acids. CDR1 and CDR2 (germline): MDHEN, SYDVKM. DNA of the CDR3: TGTGCCAGCAGTGTAACAGGGGGCGCGTTGAACACTGAAGCTTTCTTT. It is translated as CASSVTGGALNTEAFF.

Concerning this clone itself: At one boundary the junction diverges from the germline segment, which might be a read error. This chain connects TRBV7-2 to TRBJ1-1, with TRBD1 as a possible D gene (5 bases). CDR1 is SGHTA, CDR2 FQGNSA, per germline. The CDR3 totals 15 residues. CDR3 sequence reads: CASSTGRPSNAEAFF. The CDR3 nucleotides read TGTGCCAGCAGCACAGGACGGCCTTCGAACGCTGAAGCTTTCTTT.

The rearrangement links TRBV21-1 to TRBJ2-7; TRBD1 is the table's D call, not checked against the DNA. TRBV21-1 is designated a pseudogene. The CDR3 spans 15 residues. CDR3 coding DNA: TGTGCCATCCGGGTGGGACAGACTCCATTCTACGAGCAGTACTTC. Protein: CAIRVGQTPFYEQYF.

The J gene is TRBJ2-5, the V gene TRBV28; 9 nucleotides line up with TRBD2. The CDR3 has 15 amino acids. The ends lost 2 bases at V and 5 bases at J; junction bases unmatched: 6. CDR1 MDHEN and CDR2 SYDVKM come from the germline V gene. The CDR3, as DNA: TGTGCCAGCAGTTTACTCACTAGCGGGTTCGAGACCCAGTACTTC. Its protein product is CASSLLTSGFETQYF.

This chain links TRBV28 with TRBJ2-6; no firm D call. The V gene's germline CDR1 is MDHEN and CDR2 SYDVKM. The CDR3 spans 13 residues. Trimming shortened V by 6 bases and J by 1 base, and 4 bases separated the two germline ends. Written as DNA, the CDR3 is TGTGCCAGCAGGGAATCTGGGGCCAACGTCCTGACTTTC. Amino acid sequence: CASRESGANVLTF.

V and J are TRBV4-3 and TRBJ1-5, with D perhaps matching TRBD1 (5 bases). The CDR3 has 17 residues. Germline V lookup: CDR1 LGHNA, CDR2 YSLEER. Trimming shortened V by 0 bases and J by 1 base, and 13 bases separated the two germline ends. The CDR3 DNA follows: TGCGCCAGCAGCCAAGAGCGAGGAGGGGCAAGCAATCAGCCCCAGCATTTT. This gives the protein CASSQERGGASNQPQHF.

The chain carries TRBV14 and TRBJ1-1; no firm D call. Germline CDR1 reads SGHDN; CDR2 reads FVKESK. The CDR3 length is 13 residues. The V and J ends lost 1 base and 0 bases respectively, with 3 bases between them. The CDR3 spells CASSQALNTEAFF. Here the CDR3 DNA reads TGTGCCAGCAGCCAAGCCTTGAACACTGAAGCTTTCTTT.

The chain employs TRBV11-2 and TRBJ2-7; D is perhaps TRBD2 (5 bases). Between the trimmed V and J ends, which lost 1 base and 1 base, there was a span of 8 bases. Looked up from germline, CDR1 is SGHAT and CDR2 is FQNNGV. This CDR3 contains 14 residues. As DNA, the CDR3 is TGTGCCAGCAGCTTAGCGGGGATGTCCTACGAGCAGTACTTC. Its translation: CASSLAGMSYEQYF.

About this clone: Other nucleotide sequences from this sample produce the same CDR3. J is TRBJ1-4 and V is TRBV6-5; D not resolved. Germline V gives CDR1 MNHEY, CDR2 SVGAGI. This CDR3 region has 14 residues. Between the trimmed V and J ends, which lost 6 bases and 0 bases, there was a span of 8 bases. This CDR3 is CASSLTATNEKLFF. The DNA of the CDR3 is TGTGCCAGCAGCCTAACCGCAACTAATGAAAAACTGTTTTTT.

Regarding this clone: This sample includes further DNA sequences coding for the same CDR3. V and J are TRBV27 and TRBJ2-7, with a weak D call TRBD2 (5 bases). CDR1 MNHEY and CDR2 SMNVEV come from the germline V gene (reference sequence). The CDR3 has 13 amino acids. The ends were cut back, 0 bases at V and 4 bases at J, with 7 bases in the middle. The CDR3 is CASSLSGRYEQYF. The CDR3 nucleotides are TGTGCCAGCAGTTTATCGGGGAGATACGAGCAGTACTTC.

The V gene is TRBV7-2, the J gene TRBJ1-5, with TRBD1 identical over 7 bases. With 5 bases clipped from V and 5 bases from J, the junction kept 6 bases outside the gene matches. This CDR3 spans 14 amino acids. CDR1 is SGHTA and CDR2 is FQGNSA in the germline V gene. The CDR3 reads CASSQGVGDQPQHF. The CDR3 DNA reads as TGTGCCAGCAGCCAGGGGGTCGGTGATCAGCCCCAGCATTTT.

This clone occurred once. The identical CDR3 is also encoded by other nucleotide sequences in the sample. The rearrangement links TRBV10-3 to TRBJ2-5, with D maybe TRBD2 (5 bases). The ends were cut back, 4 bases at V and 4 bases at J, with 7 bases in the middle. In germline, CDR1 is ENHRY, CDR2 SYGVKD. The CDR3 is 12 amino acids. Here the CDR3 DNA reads TGTGCCATCAGTGGGAGCGGAGAGACCCAGTACTTC. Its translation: CAISGSGETQYF.

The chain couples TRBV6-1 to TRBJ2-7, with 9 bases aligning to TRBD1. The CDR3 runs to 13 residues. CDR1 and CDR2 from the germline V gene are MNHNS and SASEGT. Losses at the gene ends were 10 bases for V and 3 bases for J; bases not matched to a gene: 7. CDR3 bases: TGTGCCAAACTCAGACAGGGGGTCTACGAGCAGTACTTC. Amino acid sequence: CAKLRQGVYEQYF.

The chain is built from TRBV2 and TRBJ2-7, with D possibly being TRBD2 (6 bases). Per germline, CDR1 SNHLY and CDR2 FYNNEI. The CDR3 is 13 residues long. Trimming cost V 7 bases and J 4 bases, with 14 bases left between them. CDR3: CASMGLGLYEQYF. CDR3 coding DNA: TGTGCCAGCATGGGACTCGGCCTGTACGAGCAGTACTTC.

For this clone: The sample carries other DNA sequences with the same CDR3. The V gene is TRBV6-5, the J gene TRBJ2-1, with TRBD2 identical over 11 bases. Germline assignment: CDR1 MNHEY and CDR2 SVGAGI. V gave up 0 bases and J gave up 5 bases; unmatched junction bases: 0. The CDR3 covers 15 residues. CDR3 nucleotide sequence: TGTGCCAGCAGTTACTCGGGACTAGCGGACAATGAGCAGTTCTTC. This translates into CASSYSGLADNEQFF.

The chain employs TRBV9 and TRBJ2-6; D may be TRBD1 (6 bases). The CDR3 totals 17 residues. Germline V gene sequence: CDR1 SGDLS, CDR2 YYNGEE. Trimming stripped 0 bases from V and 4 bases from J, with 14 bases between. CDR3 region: CASSVAQGQAGANVLTF. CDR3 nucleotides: TGTGCCAGCAGCGTAGCTCAGGGGCAGGCCGGGGCCAACGTCCTGACTTTC.

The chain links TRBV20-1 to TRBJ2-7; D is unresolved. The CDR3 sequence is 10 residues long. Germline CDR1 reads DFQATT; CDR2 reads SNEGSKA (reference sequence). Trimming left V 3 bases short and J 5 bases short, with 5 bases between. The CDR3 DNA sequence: TGCAGTGCTAGTAAGGACGAGCAGTACTTC. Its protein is CSASKDEQYF.

CDR3 in DNA: TGTGCCAGTAGTATTACCGGCAGGGCAGTCAATCAGCCCCAGCATTTT. Protein: CASSITGRAVNQPQHF. The V and J genes are TRBV19 and TRBJ1-5; perhaps TRBD1 as D (5 bases). The CDR3 is 16 residues long. Germline V lookup: CDR1 LNHDA, CDR2 SQIVND (reference sequence). Between the trimmed V and J ends, which lost 3 bases and 3 bases, there was a span of 15 bases.

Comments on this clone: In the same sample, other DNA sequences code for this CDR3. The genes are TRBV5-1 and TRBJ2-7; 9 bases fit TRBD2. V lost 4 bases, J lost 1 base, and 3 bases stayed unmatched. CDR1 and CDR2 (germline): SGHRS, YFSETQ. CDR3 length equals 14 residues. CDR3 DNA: TGCGCCAGCAGCCTGACTAGCGGTTCCTACGAGCAGTACTTC. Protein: CASSLTSGSYEQYF.